This T cell receptor (beta chain) was profiled in a study of T-cell memory formation after mild COVID-19 (dated by TCRdb to the early 2020s). Study-level background: TCR sequence clusters from the two donors were largely donor specific. Two young, previously healthy adult volunteers made up the cohort, one male and one female. In two donors, T-cell clones that expanded and contracted after mild COVID-19 were tracked by sequencing TCRalpha and TCRbeta repertoires over time.

PBMCs were isolated by Ficoll-Paque density gradient centrifugation. Comments on this clonotype: There is no known antigen for this receptor. Per-base qualities were not stored, and no clone one base away is much larger.

From the cysteine through the phenylalanine, the CDR3 covers 14 amino acids. Only the CDR3 portion is preserved as DNA: 42 bases, with reading frame beginning at the first base. Clipping removes 3 bases from V and 2 bases from J, with 3 as the unmatched junction base count. The germline V gene yields SGHDT for CDR1 and YYEEEE for CDR2. General findings and caveats noted by the study authors: Balanced CD4/CD8 phenotypes were observed for clones contracting from day 15 to 85, whereas a bias towards CD4+ was observed for a second wave of clones expanding from day 15 to 37. Some responding clones were found in pre-infection memory, which suggests that pre-existing cross-reactive memory T cells took part in the SARS-CoV-2 response. The second-wave clones that peaked on day 37 were not confirmed to be SARS-CoV-2 specific. The study included only a couple of mild cases, and larger cohorts that include severe cases with pre-infection samples were judged to be necessary. Contracting CD4+ clones appeared mostly in the CM and EM memory subsets, whereas CD8+ clones were enriched in EMRA.

Sequencing instrument: Illumina NovaSeq 6000. cDNA libraries for TCRalpha and TCRbeta were prepared by 5'RACE using constant-segment primers, with sample barcodes and unique molecular identifiers added. RNA was extracted from every sample with Trizol reagent. Library amplification was performed in two PCR steps, and a second sample barcode and Illumina TruSeq adapters were introduced in the second step. Sequencing of libraries was performed on an Illumina NovaSeq with 2 x 150 bp paired-end reads. Processing in the source paper ran as follows. The reads were demultiplexed and collapsed into UMI-guided consensus sequences using migec v1.2.7. Using mixcr v2.1.11, UMI consensuses were aligned to TRA and TRB V and J templates and then assembled into clonotypes. Clonotypes were classified as expanded or contracted when called significant by both edgeR and NoisET, with noise models trained on biological replicates. For edgeR calls, the cutoffs were a false discovery rate-adjusted p below 0.01 and a log2 fold-change threshold of 1. As an exploratory analysis of dynamics, max-normalized trajectories of the 1000 most abundant clonotypes were examined by PCA with hierarchical clustering. The CD4 or CD8 phenotype of responding clones was assigned using the separately sequenced CD4+ and CD8+ repertoires. TCRdb took the public reads, trimmed them with fastp at Q25, ran MiXCR for clone calling and kept in-frame beta chains. Every entry covers one CDR3 protein and lists the most common genes and DNA from its rows. TCRdb, not the original authors, processed these V and J calls. For this sample there are over 150,000 distinct CDR3 sequences; over 20% appear just once. Of the sample, 23% falls within the top ten clones.

Sequencing was performed on PBMCs or a T cell subset sorted from them (not recorded which). The sequence came from an adult woman who had mild COVID-19 (a few samples of this study predate the infection). The sample titles of this study are shuffled in the database, so cell type and time point are left out; the donor was told from shared clones. The rearranged segments are TRBV5-6 and TRBJ2-3; TRBD1 aligns with 7 central bases. The CDR3 in this case is CASSYGQATDTQYF. The bases read TGTGCCAGCAGCTACGGACAGGCCACAGATACGCAGTATTTT.